The subject of this entry is one T cell receptor (beta chain). This sample stems from a study of blood T cell repertoires in COVID-19. Across the study: Acute and convalescent COVID-19 samples came from the United States, Italy and Spain.

Here immunoSEQ multiplex PCR was the method, and the copy in TCRdb shows in-frame clones only, minus some. The table has about 180,000 clones, around 83% seen once. What was sequenced was peripheral blood. The receptor was derived from a woman in her 30s with active or convalescent COVID-19.

The CDR3 is CASSRGVVRDTGELFF. In DNA, the CDR3 is TGTGCCAGCAGCCGAGGGGTCGTGCGGGATACCGGGGAGCTGTTTTTT. This chain uses TRBV11-2 with TRBJ2-2; D perhaps matches TRBD2 (6 bases). The germline CDR1 and CDR2 sequences are SGHAT and FQNNGV. With 5 bases removed from V and 5 bases from J, the gap between germline ends came to 18 bases. The CDR3 runs to 16 residues.